A single sample gave rise to the 21 T cell receptor beta chains below, sequenced in a study of blood T cell repertoires in COVID-19. Assay: immunoSEQ multiplex PCR; the TCRdb copy retains only in-frame clones and omits some. The sample lists around 160,000 clones, roughly nine tenths occurring once. The source material was peripheral blood. These receptors all stem from a man in his sixties with acute or convalescent COVID-19.

This chain joins TRBV11-2 and TRBJ1-1, with 7 bases aligning to TRBD1. J gave up 10 bases and V 5 bases, and 10 bases lay outside the gene matches. Germline CDR1 is SGHAT and CDR2 is FQNNGV. The CDR3 loop spans 13 amino acids. As DNA, the CDR3 is TGTGCCAGCAGCCAGGGGACAGCCAAGGGAGCTTTCTTT. Its protein product is CASSQGTAKGAFF.

This chain's CDR3 is CASSFIGELFF. CDR3 nucleotides: TGTGCCAGCAGCTTCATCGGAGAACTGTTTTTT. The V and J genes are TRBV12-3 or TRBV12-4 and TRBJ1-4; D call uncertain. The ends were cut back, 6 bases at V and 12 bases at J, with 11 bases in the middle. This CDR3 is 11 amino acids long.

The CDR3, as DNA: TGTGCCACCCAAGACAGGACCTACGAGCAGTACTTC. Translated, it gives CATQDRTYEQYF. The V call is TRBV6-5, the J call TRBJ2-7; TRBD1 is a possible D gene (6 bases). V lost 10 bases to trimming and J lost 2 bases, with 12 bases between them. The germline CDR1 and CDR2 sequences are MNHEY and SVGAGI. CDR3 size: 12 residues.

The chain has TRBV25-1 and TRBJ1-2; tentative D call: TRBD1 (6 bases). V was shortened by 2 bases and J by 4 bases, with 14 bases between the two germline ends. The CDR3 length is 15 residues. In germline, CDR1 is MGHDK, CDR2 SYGVNS. CDR3: CASSEGAGARYGYTF. Here the CDR3 DNA reads TGTGCCAGCAGTGAAGGGGCAGGGGCCCGCTATGGCTACACCTTC.

The V call is TRBV10-3, the J call TRBJ1-2, with 8 bases that match TRBD1. This CDR3 region has 14 residues. The germline V gene has CDR1 ENHRY and CDR2 SYGVKD. With 4 bases clipped from V and 7 bases from J, the junction kept 8 bases outside the gene matches. CDR3 sequence reads: CAISAQTGEFGYTF. The CDR3 DNA reads as TGTGCCATCAGTGCTCAGACAGGGGAGTTTGGCTACACCTTC.

This clone was seen a single time. This CDR3 is CASRRGAASSNQPQHF. The CDR3 DNA is TGTGCCAGCAGACGTGGGGCAGCCAGTAGCAATCAGCCCCAGCATTTT. V gene TRBV11-3 combines with J gene TRBJ1-5; the D gene is possibly TRBD1 (5 bases). This CDR3 region has 16 residues. The ends were cut back, 6 bases at V and 0 bases at J, with 15 bases in the middle. Germline-derived CDR1 and CDR2 are SGHNT and YENEEA. Drawing the rest from reference TRBV11-3 and TRBJ1-5, the complete variable domain is EAGVVQSPRYKIIEKKQPVAFWCNPISGHNTLYWYLQNLGQGPELLIRYENEEAVDDSQLPKDRFSAERLKGVDSTLKIQPAELGDSAVYLCASRRGAASSNQPQHFGDGTRLSIL.

The rearrangement links TRBV9 to TRBJ2-3; 10 positions agree with TRBD2. Trimming took 0 bases from V and 8 from J; bases not matched to a gene: 12. The CDR3 has 17 residues. Looked up from germline, CDR1 is SGDLS and CDR2 is YYNGEE. The CDR3 coding sequence is TGTGCCAGCAGCGTAGCTGCTAGCGGGGGTGGGAGTGTTACGCAGTATTTT. It encodes CASSVAASGGGSVTQYF.

The chain combines TRBV6-4 with TRBJ2-1, with 7 bases aligning to TRBD1. This CDR3 contains 14 residues. V gave up 5 bases and J gave up 7 bases; unmatched junction bases: 8. Germline CDR1 is MRHNA and CDR2 is SNTAGT. CDR3 loop: CASSPTGQKNEQFF. The CDR3 DNA follows: TGTGCCAGCAGTCCTACGGGACAGAAAAATGAGCAGTTCTTC.

The rearrangement links TRBV5-1 to TRBJ1-1; 10 nucleotides line up with TRBD1. V dropped 0 bases and J dropped 9; count of bases not matched to a gene: 2. The germline gives CDR1 SGHRS, CDR2 YFSETQ. This CDR3 spans 13 amino acids. This CDR3 is CASSLGGQGKAFF. The CDR3 DNA reads as TGCGCCAGCAGCTTGGGGGGACAGGGGAAAGCTTTCTTT.

The chain is built from TRBV19 and TRBJ1-3; a weak D match, TRBD1 (6 bases). The ends were cut back, 5 bases at V and 2 bases at J, with 10 bases in the middle. The CDR3 runs 14 residues. Germline V gene data show CDR1 as LNHDA and CDR2 as SQIVND (reference sequence). The CDR3 DNA reads TGTGCCAGTAGTCGGAAGGGGGCTGGAAACACCATATATTTT. This gives the protein CASSRKGAGNTIYF. The whole variable domain, remainder taken from reference TRBV19 and TRBJ1-3, is DGGITQSPKYLFRKEGQNVTLSCEQNLNHDAMYWYRQDPGQGLRLIYYSQIVNDFQKGDIAEGYSVSREKKESFPLTVTSAQKNPTAFYLCASSRKGAGNTIYFGEGSWLTVV.

The chain recombines TRBV10-2 with TRBJ2-7; the match to TRBD1 covers 8 bases. There are 19 residues in the CDR3. CDR1 is WSHSY, CDR2 SAAADI, per germline. J lost 4 bases, V lost 6 bases, and 23 bases had no gene match. The CDR3 DNA reads TGCGCCAGCAGCCCCTCGACAGGGGAATACCTAAAGAAATCTTACGAGCAGTACTTC. Translation gives CASSPSTGEYLKKSYEQYF.

The J gene is TRBJ1-4, the V gene TRBV7-2; 8 bases line up with TRBD1. CDR1 is SGHTA, CDR2 FQGNSA, per germline. CDR3 length equals 17 residues. J gave up 5 bases and V 2 bases, and 10 bases lay outside the gene matches. CDR3 coding DNA: TGTGCCAGCAGCTTAACAGGGGGGAGACTTGTCAATGAAAAACTGTTTTTT. Protein: CASSLTGGRLVNEKLFF.

This rearrangement joins TRBV5-4 to TRBJ1-2; D unresolved. V was trimmed by 4 bases and J by 3 bases, leaving 19 bases between them. CDR3 length equals 16 residues. The V gene's germline CDR1 is SGHNT and CDR2 YYREEE (reference sequence). CDR3 bases: TGTGCCAGCAGCCCCTCAATGGAGGGCGGCTACTATGGCTACACCTTC. It specifies CASSPSMEGGYYGYTF.

The chain employs TRBV2 and TRBJ1-2; TRBD1 matches at 7 bases. The ends lost 9 bases at V and 0 bases at J; junction bases unmatched: 13. This CDR3 is built from 16 residues. CDR1 is SNHLY, CDR2 FYNNEI, per germline. CDR3 protein: CARTIGTEQANYGYTF. The CDR3 DNA sequence: TGTGCCAGGACCATCGGGACAGAGCAAGCTAACTATGGCTACACCTTC.

The rearrangement uses TRBV6-4 and TRBJ1-5, with TRBD1 identical over 8 bases. The CDR3 consists of 16 residues. Germline assignment: CDR1 MRHNA and CDR2 SNTAGT. With V trimmed by 11 bases and J by 6 bases, 18 bases remained unmatched. The CDR3 DNA reads as TGTGCCTCAGCAGAGGTGGACAGGGTCATACGTCAGCCCCAGCATTTT. Protein sequence: CASAEVDRVIRQPQHF.

CDR3 in DNA: TGTGCCAGCAGTTTATCGCAGGGGCATAATAATTCACCCCTCCACTTT. Amino acids: CASSLSQGHNNSPLHF. The chain joins TRBV27 to TRBJ1-6; tentative D call: TRBD1 (6 bases). This CDR3 comprises 16 residues. V was clipped by 0 bases and J by 5 bases, with 11 bases between them. CDR1 is MNHEY and CDR2 is SMNVEV in the germline V gene (reference sequence).

The J gene is TRBJ1-1, the V gene TRBV18; D not resolved. CDR1 is KGHSH and CDR2 is LQKENI in the germline V gene. Trimming pared 3 bases from V and 5 bases from J, leaving 10 bases between. CDR3 length: 13 amino acids. In nucleotides, the CDR3 is TGTGCCAGCTCACCCGGGATTGGAACTGAAGCTTTCTTT. It specifies CASSPGIGTEAFF.

The chain links TRBV30 to TRBJ1-2; 7 bases fit TRBD1. The CDR3 has 12 amino acids. Germline assignment: CDR1 GTSNPN and CDR2 SVGIG (reference sequence). The ends lost 2 bases at V and 5 bases at J; junction bases unmatched: 2. CDR3 in DNA: TGTGCCTGGAGTACACAGGGGTATGGCTACACCTTC. Its protein product is CAWSTQGYGYTF.

The chain links TRBV5-4 to TRBJ2-7, with TRBD1 matching 10 bases. Per germline, CDR1 SGHNT and CDR2 YYREEE (reference sequence). Trimming cost V 4 bases and J 3 bases; bases outside gene matches: 4. The CDR3 has 14 amino acids. This chain's CDR3 is CASSIRDRGYEQYF. CDR3 nucleotide sequence: TGTGCCAGCAGCATCCGGGACAGGGGCTACGAGCAGTACTTC.

The V call is TRBV4-1, the J call TRBJ2-7; 8 nucleotides align to TRBD1. This CDR3 comprises 14 residues. After removal of 0 bases from V and 6 bases from J, the junction contained 4 bases not matched to a gene. CDR1 is MGHRA and CDR2 is YSYEKL in the germline V gene. DNA for the CDR3: TGCGCCAGCAGCCAAGATCGTACAGGGGGCGAGCAGTACTTC. It translates to CASSQDRTGGEQYF.

This clone was counted once. The chain employs TRBV9 and TRBJ1-3, with 7 bases that match TRBD1. Per germline, CDR1 SGDLS and CDR2 YYNGEE. CDR3 length: 15 residues. Trimming at V came to 4 bases and at J to 0 bases, leaving 4 bases not matched to a gene. The CDR3 nucleotides are TGTGCCAGCAGCACGACAGGGATCTCTGGAAACACCATATATTTT. It translates to CASSTTGISGNTIYF.